This is a list of T cell receptor beta chains from one sample in a study of OX40 agonist ivuxolimab in advanced cancers. TCRdb's table, derived via immunoSEQ multiplex PCR, lists solely in-frame clones and lacks some. Of roughly 77,000 clones listed, around 93% were seen once; the top ten hold 0.53%. The input for sequencing was CD4+ or CD8+ T cells sorted from blood, taken in a trial of the OX40 agonist ivuxolimab. The receptors shown here come from an adult with an advanced solid tumor such as melanoma, head and neck, liver or kidney cancer. The CDR3 runs from the conserved cysteine through the conserved F or W. The D gene is left open where the match is weak. Clone size is not always given. Where it is, it says once, few, many or a class for expanded clones.

J: TRBJ2-2
V: TRBV21-1
size: -
D: -
DNA: TGTGCCAGCAGAAGGACTAGCGGCAACACCGGGGAGCTGTTTTTT
CDR3: CASRRTSGNTGELFF

J: TRBJ1-5
V: TRBV4-1
size: -
D: -
DNA: TGCGCCAGCAGCCAAGAGATCGGGCGAAGAGGGGTCGGTCAGCCCCAGCATTTT
CDR3: CASSQEIGRRGVGQPQHF

J: TRBJ2-7
V: TRBV5-1
size: -
D: -
DNA: TGCGCCAGCAGCCAGGGACGGAACCCGCCCTACGAGCAGTACTTC
CDR3: CASSQGRNPPYEQYF

J: TRBJ2-5
V: TRBV11-3
size: -
D: TRBD2
DNA: TGTGCCAGCAGCCCGAGGACTAGCGTAGAGACCCAGTACTTC
CDR3: CASSPRTSVETQYF

J: TRBJ1-2
V: TRBV11-2
size: -
D: TRBD1
DNA: TGTGCCAGCAGCTTAGGACAGGGCTATGGCTACACCTTC
CDR3: CASSLGQGYGYTF

J: TRBJ2-2
V: TRBV5-6
size: -
D: -
DNA: TGTGCCAGCAGCTTGAGCTTGGGGGCCGGGGAGCTGTTTTTT
CDR3: CASSLSLGAGELFF

J: TRBJ2-5
V: TRBV7-3
size: few
D: TRBD2
DNA: TGTGCCAGCAGCTTACAAGCGGGAGGGATGGAGACCCAGTACTTC
CDR3: CASSLQAGGMETQYF

J: TRBJ1-1
V: TRBV7-8
size: -
D: -
DNA: TGTGCCAGCAGCCTCCTCGGGTCACTGAACACTGAAGCTTTCTTT
CDR3: CASSLLGSLNTEAFF

J: TRBJ2-2
V: TRBV7-3
size: -
D: TRBD2
DNA: TGTGCCAGCAGCCGGAGCGGGAGGAGCACCGGGGAGCTGTTTTTT
CDR3: CASSRSGRSTGELFF

J: TRBJ2-7
V: TRBV6-5
size: medium-sized
D: TRBD2
DNA: TGTGCCAGCAGTCTAGCGGGCCGCTCCTACGAGCAGTACTTC
CDR3: CASSLAGRSYEQYF

J: TRBJ2-7
V: TRBV11-2
size: once
D: -
DNA: TGTGCCAGCAGCCAAGGACCCGGCACGCAGTACTTC
CDR3: CASSQGPGTQYF

J: TRBJ2-5
V: TRBV7-2
size: -
D: -
DNA: TGTGCCAGCAGCCCCGACGGACCCCAAGAGACCCAGTACTTC
CDR3: CASSPDGPQETQYF

J: TRBJ2-2
V: TRBV21-1
size: -
D: -
DNA: TGTGCCAGCAGCAAAGTGCTAGCGGGAGACACCGGGGAGCTGTTTTTT
CDR3: CASSKVLAGDTGELFF

J: TRBJ2-1
V: TRBV13
size: -
D: -
DNA: TGTGCCAGCAGCCATATCGACTTCAACTCCTACAATGAGCAGTTCTTC
CDR3: CASSHIDFNSYNEQFF

J: TRBJ2-4
V: TRBV2
size: -
D: TRBD1
DNA: TGTGCCAGCAGTGAAGGGGACAGGGTCAAAAACATTCAGTACTTC
CDR3: CASSEGDRVKNIQYF

J: TRBJ2-1
V: TRBV19
size: -
D: TRBD2
DNA: TGTGCCAGTAGACTAGCGGGAGGGCCCCCTTACAATGAGCAGTTCTTC
CDR3: CASRLAGGPPYNEQFF

J: TRBJ2-7
V: TRBV6-1
size: -
D: TRBD1
DNA: TGTGCCAGCCGGGACAGGGGTTCCTACGAGCAGTACTTC
CDR3: CASRDRGSYEQYF

J: TRBJ2-1
V: TRBV14
size: -
D: TRBD1
DNA: TGTGCCAGCAGCCAAGATTGGTTAGGACAGGGCTCCTACAATGAGCAGTTCTTC
CDR3: CASSQDWLGQGSYNEQFF

J: TRBJ2-3
V: TRBV5-1
size: -
D: -
DNA: TGCGCCAGCAGCTTGGTAGGGGGAAGCACAGATACGCAGTATTTT
CDR3: CASSLVGGSTDTQYF

J: TRBJ1-2
V: TRBV6-5
size: -
D: -
DNA: TGTGCCAGCAGCCCTGGGAGGAGCTACACCTTC
CDR3: CASSPGRSYTF

J: TRBJ1-2
V: TRBV27
size: -
D: TRBD1
DNA: TGTGCCAGCAAACCAACCGCGACAGGGGGTTTACGTGGCTACACCTTC
CDR3: CASKPTATGGLRGYTF

J: TRBJ1-1
V: TRBV19
size: -
D: -
DNA: TGTGCCAGTAGTCTACAGGGGAACACTGAAGCTTTCTTT
CDR3: CASSLQGNTEAFF

J: TRBJ1-1
V: TRBV11-3
size: -
D: TRBD1
DNA: TGTGCCAGCAGCCCCGGGAAACGCCGGGACAGTGAAGCTTTCTTT
CDR3: CASSPGKRRDSEAFF

J: TRBJ1-1
V: TRBV5-4
size: -
D: TRBD1
DNA: TGTGCCAGCAGCCCCGAGCCGGGACAGGGCTGGGTACCTTTCTTT
CDR3: CASSPEPGQGWVPFF

J: TRBJ2-2
V: TRBV4-1
size: few
D: -
DNA: TGCGCCAGCAGCCAAGAACGGAGGGGTGTTTTGACAACCAACTCCGGGGAGCTGTTTTTT
CDR3: CASSQERRGVLTTNSGELFF

J: TRBJ1-2
V: TRBV9
size: -
D: -
DNA: TGTGCCAGCAGCGTAGGGGGGGTTGACTATGGCTACACCTTC
CDR3: CASSVGGVDYGYTF

J: TRBJ2-3
V: TRBV30
size: -
D: -
DNA: TGTGCCTGGAGTGTACGACCTATTAGCACAGATACGCAGTATTTT
CDR3: CAWSVRPISTDTQYF